This TCR beta chain was identified in a study of T-cell reconstitution after alpha-beta-depleted transplantation in children. This clonotype has just a few counts. Molecular barcoding with unique molecular identifiers was used for the TCRbeta library. TCRdb fed the PCR reads into MiXCR, producing one record per CDR3 protein. Of hundreds of thousands of distinct CDR3 sequences in the sample, roughly 17% are singletons; the top ten hold approximately 1%. The junction had 9 bases not matched to a gene; V was cut back by 4 bases and J by 4 bases. The CDR3 consists of 15 residues. The germline V gene encodes CDR1 MNHEY and CDR2 SVGAGI.

The chain is built from TRBV6-5 and TRBJ1-1; the match to TRBD1 covers 7 bases. The clonotype was recovered from a human donor who donated a stem cell graft to a child with acute myeloid leukemia. The source was PBMCs from the stem cell graft donor, collected from the stem cell graft. CDR3 bases: TGTGCCAGCAGTTTAACAGGGGTGGGGAGCACTGAAGCTTTCTTT. Its protein is CASSLTGVGSTEAFF.